Described below is a single TCR beta chain sequence and its context. These data originate in a study of radiation and T cells in renal cell carcinoma. The length of the CDR3 is 14 residues. V dropped 4 bases and J dropped 2 bases, with 10 bases sitting between them. Per the germline V gene, CDR1 is SGHTS and CDR2 is YDEGEE. The sample's time point: baseline pretreatment blood. Treatment defined: 15 Gy SBRT to primary tumor, nephrectomy 4 weeks later. Clones were read by immunoSEQ multiplex PCR, and TCRdb kept only the in-frame ones, dropping some. The sample yields some 100,000 clones, 82% seen once. The chain has TRBV5-8 and TRBJ1-3; D call uncertain. This TCR was sampled from a man in his sixties with renal cell carcinoma. This specimen was blood, taken from a patient whose treatment included radiotherapy and nephrectomy. In DNA, the CDR3 is TGTGCCAGCAGCCAGCCCTCAACTGGAAACACCATATATTTT. Residues: CASSQPSTGNTIYF.